This T cell receptor beta chain is from a study of blood T cell repertoires in COVID-19. Method: immunoSEQ multiplex PCR; TCRdb's copy keeps in-frame clones and lacks some. Seen here are hundreds of thousands of clones, about 91% observed once, and the top ten hold about 9.5%. Participant ages covered about 18 to 90 years across about two dozen US areas. Clinical history reported by participants formed the basis on which cohorts were assigned. This clone came up a few times. Germline values: CDR1 DFQATT, CDR2 SNEGSKA (reference sequence). The V gene lost 6 bases and the J gene lost 5 bases, with 9 bases spanning the gap. The CDR3 totals 11 residues.

Specimen: PBMCs or T cells enriched from blood (not recorded which). This TCR derives from a woman in her forties who had recovered from COVID-19. This rearrangement joins TRBV20-1 to TRBJ2-3; D unclear. The CDR3 sequence is CSALVGDTQYF. CDR3 nucleotides: TGCAGTGCCCTAGTTGGAGATACGCAGTATTTT.